This T cell receptor (beta chain) appears in the sequencing data of a study of blood T cell repertoires in COVID-19. Study background: COVID-19 samples from acute and convalescent phases originated in the United States, Italy and Spain.

Germline CDR1 reads SGHDT; CDR2 reads YYEEEE. V lost 4 bases, J lost 7 bases, and 17 bases lay in between. There are 14 residues in the CDR3. In the authors' methods: The authors estimated nucleated cell counts from reference gene primer amplification. TCRdb's table, derived via immunoSEQ multiplex PCR, lists solely in-frame clones and lacks some. V, J and clone size derive from that table, while D and trimming were established from the DNA sequence. This sample yields fewer than 85,000 clones, of which around 83% are seen a single time; around 5.6% belongs to the top ten. V usage is TRBV5-6 and J usage is TRBJ1-2, with a tentative D call TRBD1 (6 bases). The TCR originated in a woman in her sixties with acute or convalescent COVID-19. Sequencing was carried out using peripheral blood. The CDR3 region is CASSGGGGAFGYTF. The CDR3 bases are TGTGCCAGCAGCGGCGGCGGGGGGGCCTTTGGCTACACCTTC. Full variable domain (remainder filled in from reference TRBV5-6 and TRBJ1-2): DAGVTQSPTHLIKTRGQQVTLRCSPKSGHDTVSWYQQALGQGPQFIFQYYEEEERQRGNFPDRFSGHQFPNYSSELNVNALLLGDSALYLCASSGGGGAFGYTFGSGTRLTVV.